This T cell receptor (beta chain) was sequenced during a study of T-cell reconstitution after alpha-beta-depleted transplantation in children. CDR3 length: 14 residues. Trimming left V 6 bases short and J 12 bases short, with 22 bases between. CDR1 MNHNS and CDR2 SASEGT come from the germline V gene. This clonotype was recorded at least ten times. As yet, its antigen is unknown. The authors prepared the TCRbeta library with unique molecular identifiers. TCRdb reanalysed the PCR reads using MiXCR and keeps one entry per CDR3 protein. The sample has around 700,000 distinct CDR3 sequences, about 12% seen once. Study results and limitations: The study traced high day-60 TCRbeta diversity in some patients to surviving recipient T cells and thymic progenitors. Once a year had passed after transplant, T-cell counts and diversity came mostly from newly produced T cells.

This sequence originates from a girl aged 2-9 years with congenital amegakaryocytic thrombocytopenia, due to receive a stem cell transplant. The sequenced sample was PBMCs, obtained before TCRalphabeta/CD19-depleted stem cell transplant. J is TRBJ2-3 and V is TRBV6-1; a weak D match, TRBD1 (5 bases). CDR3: CASSFGANHLGQYF. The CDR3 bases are TGTGCCAGCAGCTTTGGGGCGAACCACCTGGGACAGTATTTT.